These T cell receptor beta chains were read from a single sample in a study of T-cell memory formation after mild COVID-19. TCRdb recomputed calls from the 5' RACE reads with MiXCR, one row per CDR3 protein. The table records about 470,000 distinct CDR3 sequences, approximately 23% of them present only once. Sequencing was done on a sample of PBMCs or a T cell subset sorted from them (not recorded which). These receptors all come from an adult woman who had mild COVID-19 (a few samples of this study predate the infection). Cell type and time point are not known. Each CDR3 is given with its conserved first and last residue. D genes are given only for firm matches. Rows give clone size only sometimes, using once, few, many, or a class for an expanded clone.

size	D	V	J	DNA	CDR3
.	.	TRBV6-1	TRBJ2-3	TGTGCCAGCAGTGAAGATCTTAGCACAGATACGCAGTATTTT	CASSEDLSTDTQYF
many	.	TRBV12-3/TRBV12-4	TRBJ2-6	TGTGCCAGCAGACAGAGCTCTGGGGCCAACGTCCTGACTTTC	CASRQSSGANVLTF
.	TRBD1	TRBV5-1	TRBJ2-2	TGCGCCAGCATATCTCCGACAGGGTCCGGGGAGCTGTTTTTT	CASISPTGSGELFF
few	.	TRBV20-1	TRBJ2-1	TGCAGTGCTTATACAGCCGAATCCTACAATGAGCAGTTCTTC	CSAYTAESYNEQFF
.	TRBD2	TRBV19	TRBJ2-1	TGTGCCAGTAGTCGTAAGACTAGCGGGGTCCATGAGCAGTTCTTC	CASSRKTSGVHEQFF
.	TRBD1	TRBV4-1	TRBJ2-4	TGCGCCAGCAGCCAACCACTCGGACAGGAAAACATTCAGTACTTC	CASSQPLGQENIQYF
.	.	TRBV5-1	TRBJ1-1	TGCGCCAGCAGAATAAGTGACACTGAAGCTTTCTTT	CASRISDTEAFF
.	.	TRBV30	TRBJ1-1	TGTGCCTGGACCTCCGGGAGCCACGGGTTGAACACTGAAGCTTTCTTT	CAWTSGSHGLNTEAFF
.	.	TRBV6-1	TRBJ1-5	TGTGCCAGCAGCCTGGGCCCGGGAAGCAATCAGCCCCAGCATTTT	CASSLGPGSNQPQHF
few	.	TRBV10-3	TRBJ2-7	TGTGCCATCAGTGAGGTACAGACCCCCTACGAGCAGTACTTC	CAISEVQTPYEQYF
.	TRBD2	TRBV4-3	TRBJ2-2	TGCGCCAGCAGCCAAGATAGAAACGGGAGGGGGGCCGGGGAGCTGTTTTTT	CASSQDRNGRGAGELFF
.	.	TRBV3-1	TRBJ1-2	TGTGCCAGCAGCCAGAGAAGGGGTGGTGGCTACACCTTC	CASSQRRGGGYTF
few	.	TRBV6-5	TRBJ2-7	TGTGCCAGCAGTTACGGCAGGGAATCTAGCGAGCAGTACTTC	CASSYGRESSEQYF
.	TRBD1	TRBV12-3/TRBV12-4	TRBJ1-2	TGTGCCAGCAGTTCATCGGACAGGGAATATGGCTACACCTTC	CASSSSDREYGYTF
few	.	TRBV18	TRBJ2-7	TGTGCCAGCTCACCACCCGGGAGGGGGCGCGTCGAGCAGTACTTC	CASSPPGRGRVEQYF
few	.	TRBV5-6	TRBJ1-1	TGTGCCAGCAGCTTGAGAAGGGTGACTGAAGCTTTCTTT	CASSLRRVTEAFF
.	.	TRBV3-1	TRBJ2-6	TGTGCCAGCAGCCAAGATAGGGCAGTTGGGGCCAACGTCCTGACTTTC	CASSQDRAVGANVLTF
few	TRBD2	TRBV7-2	TRBJ2-1	TGTGCCAGCAGCCCCCAGGGGACTAGCGGGAATTACAATGAGCAGTTCTTC	CASSPQGTSGNYNEQFF
few	.	TRBV13	TRBJ2-7	TGTGCCAGCAGCTACCCCTCGGGTAACTCCTACGAGCAGTACTTC	CASSYPSGNSYEQYF
few	.	TRBV19	TRBJ2-2	TGTGCCAGTAGTATAGGAACAGGCTGGAACACCGGGGAGCTGTTTTTT	CASSIGTGWNTGELFF
.	TRBD2	TRBV27	TRBJ2-1	TGTGCCAGCAGTTTAAGTGCGGGAGCGGGTAGCTATGAGCAGTTCTTC	CASSLSAGAGSYEQFF
.	.	TRBV7-8	TRBJ2-3	TGTGCCAGCAGCTTGGAGGACTCTAGCACAGATACGCAGTATTTT	CASSLEDSSTDTQYF
few	.	TRBV13	TRBJ2-5	TGTGCCAGCAGCTATCGACTAGAGGGACAGGAGACCCAGTACTTC	CASSYRLEGQETQYF
.	.	TRBV6-5	TRBJ1-2	TGTGCCAGCACCAGCCGGAAGGGGTACAACGGTGGCTACACCTTC	CASTSRKGYNGGYTF
.	TRBD2	TRBV6-1	TRBJ2-2	TGTGCCAGCGGACTAGCGGGGGTAGCCGGGGAGCTGTTTTTT	CASGLAGVAGELFF
.	TRBD1	TRBV2	TRBJ1-2	TGTGCCAGCAGTGTAGACAGGGTCCCTAACTATGGCTACACCTTC	CASSVDRVPNYGYTF
.	.	TRBV7-3	TRBJ2-3	TGTGCCAGCAGCTTTGGCGGAACCACAGATACGCAGTATTTT	CASSFGGTTDTQYF
.	.	TRBV27	TRBJ1-2	TGTGCCACCAAGTTAAGTGGGGGCACTATCTATGGCTACACCTTC	CATKLSGGTIYGYTF
few	.	TRBV7-6	TRBJ2-2	TGTGCCAGCAGCCCGACTGTCTCTTTGGGAGACACCGGGGAGCTGTTTTTT	CASSPTVSLGDTGELFF
many	TRBD2	TRBV7-8	TRBJ2-7	TGTGCCAGCAGCTTAGTTAGAGGAGGACTAGCGGGTTTTGCCTACGAGCAGTACTTC	CASSLVRGGLAGFAYEQYF
.	.	TRBV18	TRBJ2-1	TGTGCCAGCTCACCGGACAGACGCAATGAGCAGTTCTTC	CASSPDRRNEQFF
.	.	TRBV6-2/TRBV6-3	TRBJ2-2	TGTGCCAGCAGTTACTCCATATACATTCGAACAGGGACCGGGGAGCTGTTTTTT	CASSYSIYIRTGTGELFF
.	.	TRBV6-6	TRBJ1-6	TGTGCCAGCAGACTGGAGGGGAGATCACCCCTCCACTTT	CASRLEGRSPLHF
.	TRBD1	TRBV9	TRBJ2-2	TGTGCCAGCAGCGCCCAGGGGGCGGTCACCGGGGAGCTGTTTTTT	CASSAQGAVTGELFF
.	TRBD1	TRBV5-1	TRBJ2-1	TGCGCCAGCAGCTCTGAGACAGGGCCCTACAATGAGCAGTTCTTC	CASSSETGPYNEQFF
few	.	TRBV29-1	TRBJ2-2	TGCAGCGTTGCAGTGGGGACCGGGGAGCTGTTTTTT	CSVAVGTGELFF
.	.	TRBV7-6	TRBJ2-7	TGTGCCAGCAGCTCAAACCCCCCCTCGGACAGGAGGGGCTACGAGCAGTACTTC	CASSSNPPSDRRGYEQYF
.	.	TRBV25-1	TRBJ2-5	TGTGCCAGCAGAGCGGTTGGGTTGGAGACCCAGTACTTC	CASRAVGLETQYF
few	TRBD1	TRBV5-1	TRBJ1-1	TGCGCCAGCAGCCCCGGGACAGGAACCGCTGAAGCTTTCTTT	CASSPGTGTAEAFF
.	.	TRBV27	TRBJ2-1	TGTGCCAGCAGTCGTCCGGGATACAATGAGCAGTTCTTC	CASSRPGYNEQFF
.	.	TRBV29-1	TRBJ1-2	TGCAGCGTTGTAAACAGCTTCTATGGCTACACCTTC	CSVVNSFYGYTF
few	TRBD1	TRBV24-1	TRBJ2-7	TGTGCCACCAGTGAGGAACAGGGGTCCTACGAGCAGTACTTC	CATSEEQGSYEQYF
many	.	TRBV20-1	TRBJ2-2	TGCAGTGCTAGAGATTCCGGGAGAGACACCGGGGAGCTGTTTTTT	CSARDSGRDTGELFF
.	TRBD2	TRBV4-3	TRBJ2-5	TGCGCCAGCAGCCAAGAGCCTAGCGGGAGGCAAGAGACCCAGTACTTC	CASSQEPSGRQETQYF
many	TRBD2	TRBV5-1	TRBJ2-1	TGCGCCAGCAGCGTTACTAGCGGGAGTTCTAATGAGCAGTTCTTC	CASSVTSGSSNEQFF
few	.	TRBV29-1	TRBJ2-1	TGCAGCGTTGTACCCCCACAGTCGAGCTCCTACAATGAGCAGTTCTTC	CSVVPPQSSSYNEQFF
.	.	TRBV9	TRBJ2-1	TGTGCCAGCAGCGGGAGGGGTCCCCCCGATTACAATGAGCAGTTCTTC	CASSGRGPPDYNEQFF
.	TRBD1	TRBV5-1	TRBJ2-2	TGCGCCAGCAGCTCCAGGGGGCTGGTCGCCGGGGAGCTGTTTTTT	CASSSRGLVAGELFF